This T cell receptor beta chain was sequenced during a study of cytomegalovirus exposure and HLA in healthy donors. Germline assignment: CDR1 SGHAT and CDR2 FQNNGV. CDR3 length equals 15 residues. J was trimmed by 6 bases and V by 3 bases; bases with no gene match: 3. PCR amplification relied on 60 Vbeta primers (plus 13 Jbeta primers). Clones were read by immunoSEQ multiplex PCR, and TCRdb kept only the in-frame ones, dropping some. The profile shows some 200,000 clones, roughly 80% of them singletons. This TCR derives from a man aged 45-65 years in good health and CMV-seronegative. Sequences were obtained from PBMCs. The V and J genes are TRBV11-2 and TRBJ2-2; TRBD2 agrees at 11 bases. CDR3 coding DNA: TGTGCCAGCAGCTTCCTGACTAGCGGGGCCGGGGAGCTGTTTTTT. Translating gives CASSFLTSGAGELFF.